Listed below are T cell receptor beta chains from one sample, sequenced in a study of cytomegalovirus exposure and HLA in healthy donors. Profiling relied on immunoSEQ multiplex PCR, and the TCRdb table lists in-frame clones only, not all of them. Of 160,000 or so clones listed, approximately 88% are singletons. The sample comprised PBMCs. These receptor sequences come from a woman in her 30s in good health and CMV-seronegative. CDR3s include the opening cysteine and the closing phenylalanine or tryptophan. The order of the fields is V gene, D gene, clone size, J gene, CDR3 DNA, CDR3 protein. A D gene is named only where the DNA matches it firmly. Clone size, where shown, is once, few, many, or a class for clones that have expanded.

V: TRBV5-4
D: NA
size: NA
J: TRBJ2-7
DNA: TGTGCCAGCAGCTTGGGGGCGTACGAGCAGTACTTC
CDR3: CASSLGAYEQYF

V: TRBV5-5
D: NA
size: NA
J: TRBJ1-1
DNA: TGTGCCAGCAGCCCGACTAACACTGAAGCTTTCTTT
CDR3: CASSPTNTEAFF

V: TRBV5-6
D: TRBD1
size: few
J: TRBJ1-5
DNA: TGTGCCAGCAGCCCCGGACAGGTCGGCCAGCCCCAGCATTTT
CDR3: CASSPGQVGQPQHF

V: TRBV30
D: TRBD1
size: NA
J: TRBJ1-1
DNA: TGTGCCTGGTCGCACAGGGGCCGGGACACTGAAGCTTTCTTT
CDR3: CAWSHRGRDTEAFF

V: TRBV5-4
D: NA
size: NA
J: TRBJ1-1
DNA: TGTGCCAGCAGCCCGGGGGGCCTGAACACTGAAGCTTTCTTT
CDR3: CASSPGGLNTEAFF

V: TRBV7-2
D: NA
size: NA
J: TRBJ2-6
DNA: TGTGCCAGCAGCTTAGGCGGGACGGGGGCCAACGTCCTGACTTTC
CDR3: CASSLGGTGANVLTF

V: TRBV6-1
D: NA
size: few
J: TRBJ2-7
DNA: TGTGCCAGCAATCTAGCTGGTTCCTACGAGCAGTACTTC
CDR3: CASNLAGSYEQYF

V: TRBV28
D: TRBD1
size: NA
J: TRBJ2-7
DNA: TGTGCCAGCAGTTCTCCCCGGACAGGGCCACTCTACGAGCAGTACTTC
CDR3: CASSSPRTGPLYEQYF

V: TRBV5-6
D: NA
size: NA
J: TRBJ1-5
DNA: TGTGCCAGCAGCCGGGACAAAGGGGATCAGCCCCAGCATTTT
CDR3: CASSRDKGDQPQHF

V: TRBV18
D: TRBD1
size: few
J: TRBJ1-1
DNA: TGTGCCAGCTCCTTTGGACAGGGCACTGAAGCTTTCTTT
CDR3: CASSFGQGTEAFF

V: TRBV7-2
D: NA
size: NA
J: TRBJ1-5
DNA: TGTGCCAGCAGTCGGCAGGGGAATCAGCCCCAGCATTTT
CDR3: CASSRQGNQPQHF

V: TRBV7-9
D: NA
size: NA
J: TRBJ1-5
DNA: TGTGCCAGCAGCTTCGGAGGGGCAGGAGTGGATCAGCCCCAGCATTTT
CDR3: CASSFGGAGVDQPQHF

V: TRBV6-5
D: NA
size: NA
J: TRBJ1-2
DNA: TGTGCCAGCAGTGGAGGACAGCTCTATGGCTACACCTTC
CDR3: CASSGGQLYGYTF

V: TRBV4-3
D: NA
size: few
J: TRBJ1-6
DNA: TGCGCCAGCAGCCAAGATCGGGGGGCAGTTTTCGCACCCCTCCACTTT
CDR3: CASSQDRGAVFAPLHF

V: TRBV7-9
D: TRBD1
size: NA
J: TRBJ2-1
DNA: TGTGCCAGCAGCCCCGGACAGGTATATCACAATGAGCAGTTCTTC
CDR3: CASSPGQVYHNEQFF

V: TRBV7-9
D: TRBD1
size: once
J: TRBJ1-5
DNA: TGTGCCAGCAGCCAGCAGGGGGATCAGCCCCAGCATTTT
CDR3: CASSQQGDQPQHF

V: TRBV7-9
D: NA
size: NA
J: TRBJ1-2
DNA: TGTGCCAGCAGCTTACAGGGGCGGGACTATGGCTACACCTTC
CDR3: CASSLQGRDYGYTF

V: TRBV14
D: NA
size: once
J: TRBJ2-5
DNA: TGTGCCAGCAGCCAAGGGGCGTGGAAGGCCCAGTACTTC
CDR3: CASSQGAWKAQYF

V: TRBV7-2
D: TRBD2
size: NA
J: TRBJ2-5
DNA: TGTGCCAGCAGCTTAGTCCTGGCTAGCGGGAGAGAGACCCAGTACTTC
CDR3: CASSLVLASGRETQYF

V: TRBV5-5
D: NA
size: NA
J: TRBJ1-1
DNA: TGTGCCAGCAACACCGGGGGGGGGTTGGACACTGAAGCTTTCTTT
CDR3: CASNTGGGLDTEAFF

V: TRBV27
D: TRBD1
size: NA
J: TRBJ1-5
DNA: TGTGCCAGCAGACTTACAGGGGGGGTAGGTCAGCCCCAGCATTTT
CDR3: CASRLTGGVGQPQHF

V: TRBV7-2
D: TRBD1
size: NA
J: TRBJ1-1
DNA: TGTGCCAGCAGCCCCTCCGGGACAGGGGGGGTCACTGAAGCTTTCTTT
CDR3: CASSPSGTGGVTEAFF

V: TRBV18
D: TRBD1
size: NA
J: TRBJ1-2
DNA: TGTGCCAGCTCACGCGGACAGGGGCCCCTGATGGGCTACACCTTC
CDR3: CASSRGQGPLMGYTF

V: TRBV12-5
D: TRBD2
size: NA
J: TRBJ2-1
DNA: TGTGCTAGTGGTTTGGTTGCCAGCGGGGGCTACAATGAGCAGTTCTTC
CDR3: CASGLVASGGYNEQFF

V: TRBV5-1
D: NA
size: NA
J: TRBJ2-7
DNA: TGCGCCAGCAGTGGTAACCCAACTCGGGAGCAGTACTTC
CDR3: CASSGNPTREQYF

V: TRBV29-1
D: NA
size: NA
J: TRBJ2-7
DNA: TGCAGCGTTGGGGCGAGCTCCTACGAGCAGTACTTC
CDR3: CSVGASSYEQYF

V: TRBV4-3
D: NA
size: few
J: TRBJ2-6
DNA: TGCGCCAGCAGCCAGGATCAAAGGGGGTTCCTGGGTGGGGCCAACGTCCTGACTTTC
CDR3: CASSQDQRGFLGGANVLTF

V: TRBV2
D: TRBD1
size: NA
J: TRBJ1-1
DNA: TGTGCCAGCAGGTCAGGGGGTCGGTTGATAATGAACACTGAAGCTTTCTTT
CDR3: CASRSGGRLIMNTEAFF

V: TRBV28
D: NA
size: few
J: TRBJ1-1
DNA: TGTGCCCTCGGGTCGAACACTGAAGCTTTCTTT
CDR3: CALGSNTEAFF

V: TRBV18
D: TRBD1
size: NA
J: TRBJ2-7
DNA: TGTGCCAGCTCCTCGCGGACAGGGAGCTCCTACGAGCAGTACTTC
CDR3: CASSSRTGSSYEQYF

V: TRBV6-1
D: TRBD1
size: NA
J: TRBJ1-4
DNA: TGTGCCAGCAGGCCGACAGGGAAGTATAATGAAAAACTGTTTTTT
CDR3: CASRPTGKYNEKLFF

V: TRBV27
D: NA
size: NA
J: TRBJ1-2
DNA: TGTGCCAGCAGTTTACTAGGAGATGGCTACACCTTC
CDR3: CASSLLGDGYTF

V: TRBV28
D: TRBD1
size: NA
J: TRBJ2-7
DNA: TGTGCCAGCAGTACCGACAGGGGTGGGTACGAGCAGTACTTC
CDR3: CASSTDRGGYEQYF

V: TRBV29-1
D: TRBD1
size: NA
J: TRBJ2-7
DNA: TGCAGCGGGGGACAGGGAAAGGATGAGCAGTACTTC
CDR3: CSGGQGKDEQYF

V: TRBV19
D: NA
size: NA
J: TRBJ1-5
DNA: TGTGCCAGTAGTCCCCAGGGGTCCCTCAATCAGCCCCAGCATTTT
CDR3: CASSPQGSLNQPQHF

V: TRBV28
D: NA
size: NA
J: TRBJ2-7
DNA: TGTGCCAGCACGAGGGGGAACTACGAGCAGTACTTC
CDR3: CASTRGNYEQYF

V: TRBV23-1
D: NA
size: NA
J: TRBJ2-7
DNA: TGCGCCAGCAGTCAATCGACCCCCCACGGGACACGCTCCTACAAGCAGTACTTC
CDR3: CASSQSTPHGTRSYKQYF

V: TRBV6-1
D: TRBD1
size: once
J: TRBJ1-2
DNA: TGTGCCAGCAGTGTTCGGACAGGGGGCGCCGGTTTCGTCTATGGCTACACCTTC
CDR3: CASSVRTGGAGFVYGYTF

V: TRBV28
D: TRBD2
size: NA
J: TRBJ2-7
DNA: TGTGCCAGCAGTTCCTCCCGGGGGGACCCCTACGAGCAGTACTTC
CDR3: CASSSSRGDPYEQYF

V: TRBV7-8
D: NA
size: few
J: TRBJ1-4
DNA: TGTGCCAGCAGCGGTTCCGGGACAAATAATGAAAAACTGTTTTTT
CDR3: CASSGSGTNNEKLFF

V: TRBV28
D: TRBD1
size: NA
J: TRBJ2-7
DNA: TGTGCCAGCAGTTCCAAACAGGGGGGAATTCCCTACGAGCAGTACTTC
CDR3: CASSSKQGGIPYEQYF

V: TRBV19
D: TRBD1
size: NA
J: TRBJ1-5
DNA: TGTGCCAGTAGGTGGTCACAGGGGACCAATCAGCCCCAGCATTTT
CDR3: CASRWSQGTNQPQHF

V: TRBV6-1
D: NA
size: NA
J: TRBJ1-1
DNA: TGTGCCAGCAGTGAAGCACAGGGCACTGAAGCTTTCTTT
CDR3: CASSEAQGTEAFF

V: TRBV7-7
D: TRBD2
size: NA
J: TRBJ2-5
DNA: TGTGCCAGCAGCCGAGGGGAGGGGTTGGAGACCCAGTACTTC
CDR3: CASSRGEGLETQYF

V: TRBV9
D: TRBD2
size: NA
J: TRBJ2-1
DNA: TGTGCCTCTAGCGGCGTGGGGGGGGATGAGCAGTTCTTC
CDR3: CASSGVGGDEQFF

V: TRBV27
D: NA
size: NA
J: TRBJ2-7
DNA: TGTGCCAGCATCCGCCTACGGGGTGCGGGCAACTTC
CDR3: CASIRLRGAGNF

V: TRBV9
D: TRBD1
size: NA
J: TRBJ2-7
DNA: TGTGCCAGCAGCGTCCACGACAGGGGGCTTTACGAGCAGTACTTC
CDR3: CASSVHDRGLYEQYF

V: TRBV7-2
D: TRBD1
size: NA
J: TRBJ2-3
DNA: TGTGCCAGCAGCTTAAGGACAGGGGTTACAGATACGCAGTATTTT
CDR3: CASSLRTGVTDTQYF

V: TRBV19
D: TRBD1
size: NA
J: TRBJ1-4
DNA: TGTGCCAGTAGTGCCTTAACAGGGGGGGATGAAAAACTGTTTTTT
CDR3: CASSALTGGDEKLFF

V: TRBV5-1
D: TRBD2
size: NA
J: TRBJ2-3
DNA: TGCGCCAGCAGTCCTTTTGAGTACGGGGGGGCGACAGATACGCAGTATTTT
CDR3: CASSPFEYGGATDTQYF

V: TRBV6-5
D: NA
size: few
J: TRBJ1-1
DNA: TGTGCCAGCAGTTACTCGGGCCTTAGAGGGACTGAAGCTTTCTTT
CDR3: CASSYSGLRGTEAFF

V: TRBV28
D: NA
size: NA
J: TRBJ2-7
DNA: TGTGCCAGCAGTCCTGGAGACCTCAGCTCCTACGAGCAGTACTTC
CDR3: CASSPGDLSSYEQYF

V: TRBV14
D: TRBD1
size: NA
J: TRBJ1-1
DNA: TGTGCCAGCAGCCTACGGACAGGGAGGAACACTGAAGCTTTCTTT
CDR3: CASSLRTGRNTEAFF

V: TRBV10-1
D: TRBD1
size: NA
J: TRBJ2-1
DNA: TGCGCCAGCAGCCGGGACAGGGGCAATGAGCAGTTCTTC
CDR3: CASSRDRGNEQFF

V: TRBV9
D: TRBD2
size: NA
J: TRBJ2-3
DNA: TGTGCCAGCAGCGTAACCCCTGGCGTAGCGGGGGGGGATACGCAGTATTTT
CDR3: CASSVTPGVAGGDTQYF

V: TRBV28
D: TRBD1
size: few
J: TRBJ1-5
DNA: TGTGCCAGCAGCACGGACAGGGGTGGCAATCAGCCCCAGCATTTT
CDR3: CASSTDRGGNQPQHF

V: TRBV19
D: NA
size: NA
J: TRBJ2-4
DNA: TGTGCCAGTAGTACTCCGACAGGTCTACTCAAAAACATTCAGTACTTC
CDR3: CASSTPTGLLKNIQYF